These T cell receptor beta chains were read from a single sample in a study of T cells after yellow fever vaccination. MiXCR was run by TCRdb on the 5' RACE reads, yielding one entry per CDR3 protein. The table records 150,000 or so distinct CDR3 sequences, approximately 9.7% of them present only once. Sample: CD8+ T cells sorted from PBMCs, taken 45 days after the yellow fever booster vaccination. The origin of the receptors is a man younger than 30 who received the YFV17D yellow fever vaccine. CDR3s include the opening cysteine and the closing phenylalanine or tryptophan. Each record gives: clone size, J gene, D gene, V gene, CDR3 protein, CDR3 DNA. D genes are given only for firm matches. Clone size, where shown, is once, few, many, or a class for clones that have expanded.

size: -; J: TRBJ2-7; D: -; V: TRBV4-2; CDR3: CASSQIRDFGYEQYF; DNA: TGTGCCAGCAGCCAAATCCGGGACTTCGGCTACGAGCAGTACTTC
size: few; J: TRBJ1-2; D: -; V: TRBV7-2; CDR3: CASSTWARNGYTF; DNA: TGTGCCAGCAGCACTTGGGCCCGTAATGGCTACACCTTC
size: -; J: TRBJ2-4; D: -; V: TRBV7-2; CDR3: CASSLGGRGNIQYF; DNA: TGTGCCAGCAGCTTAGGGGGCAGGGGAAACATTCAGTACTTC
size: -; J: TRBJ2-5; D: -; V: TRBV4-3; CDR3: CASSQAAGQETQYF; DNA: TGCGCCAGCAGCCAAGCGGCAGGACAAGAGACCCAGTACTTC
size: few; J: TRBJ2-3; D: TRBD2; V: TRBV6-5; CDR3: CASSYLGGDTDTQYF; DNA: TGTGCCAGCAGTTACTTGGGAGGGGACACAGATACGCAGTATTTT
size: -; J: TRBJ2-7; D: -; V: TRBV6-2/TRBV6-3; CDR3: CASSSEGASSYEQYF; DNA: TGTGCCAGCAGTTCGGAGGGGGCCAGCTCCTACGAGCAGTACTTC
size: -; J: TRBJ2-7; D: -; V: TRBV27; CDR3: CASSLAAGTEYEQYF; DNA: TGTGCCAGCAGTTTAGCCGCCGGGACGGAATACGAGCAGTACTTC
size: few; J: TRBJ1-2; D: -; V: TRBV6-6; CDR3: CASSWVGGRGYGYTF; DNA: TGTGCCAGCAGTTGGGTCGGGGGGCGAGGCTATGGCTACACCTTC
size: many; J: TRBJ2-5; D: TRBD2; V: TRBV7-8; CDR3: CASSLLSGGETQYF; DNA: TGTGCCAGCAGCTTGCTCTCGGGGGGGGAGACCCAGTACTTC
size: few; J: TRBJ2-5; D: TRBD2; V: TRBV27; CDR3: CASSPGRGWETQYF; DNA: TGTGCCAGCAGCCCCGGGAGGGGTTGGGAGACCCAGTACTTC
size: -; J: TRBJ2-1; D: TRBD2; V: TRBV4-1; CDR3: CASSIRAGVDEQFF; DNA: TGCGCCAGCAGCATCCGGGCGGGGGTGGATGAGCAGTTCTTC
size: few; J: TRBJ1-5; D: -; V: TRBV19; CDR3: CASTLRGLGQPQHF; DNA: TGTGCCAGTACCCTACGGGGTTTAGGTCAGCCCCAGCATTTT
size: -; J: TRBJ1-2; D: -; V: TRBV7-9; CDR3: CASSPEWRIYGYTF; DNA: TGTGCCAGCAGCCCCGAATGGCGGATCTATGGCTACACCTTC
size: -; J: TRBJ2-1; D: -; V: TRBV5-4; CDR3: CASSLWGSDNEQFF; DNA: TGTGCCAGCAGCTTGTGGGGGTCTGACAATGAGCAGTTCTTC
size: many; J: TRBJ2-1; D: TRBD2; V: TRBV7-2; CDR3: CASSWGLAGVNEQFF; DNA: TGTGCCAGCAGCTGGGGACTAGCGGGGGTCAATGAGCAGTTCTTC
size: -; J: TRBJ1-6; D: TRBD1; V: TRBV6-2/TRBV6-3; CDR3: CASSGQGNSPLHF; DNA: TGTGCCAGCAGCGGACAGGGAAATTCACCCCTCCACTTT
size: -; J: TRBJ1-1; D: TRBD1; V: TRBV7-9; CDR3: CASSYATGGLLEAFF; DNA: TGTGCCAGCAGCTACGCGACAGGGGGCCTCCTTGAAGCTTTCTTT
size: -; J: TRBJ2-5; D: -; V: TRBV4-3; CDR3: CASSQGRGSRETQYF; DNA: TGCGCCAGCAGCCAAGGAAGAGGTAGTCGGGAGACCCAGTACTTC
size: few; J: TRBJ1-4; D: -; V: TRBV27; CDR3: CASSFISRSNEKLFF; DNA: TGTGCCAGCAGTTTTATTAGCCGCAGTAATGAAAAACTGTTTTTT
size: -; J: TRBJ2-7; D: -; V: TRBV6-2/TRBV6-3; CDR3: CASIAEFSQYEQYF; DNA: TGTGCCAGCATAGCGGAGTTTTCACAGTACGAGCAGTACTTC
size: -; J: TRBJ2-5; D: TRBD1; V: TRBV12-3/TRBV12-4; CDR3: CASRPGTGEETQYF; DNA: TGTGCCAGCAGACCCGGGACAGGGGAAGAGACCCAGTACTTC
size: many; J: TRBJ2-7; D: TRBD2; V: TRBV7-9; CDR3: CASSVSGGPAYEQYF; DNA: TGTGCCAGCAGCGTCAGCGGGGGGCCCGCCTACGAGCAGTACTTC
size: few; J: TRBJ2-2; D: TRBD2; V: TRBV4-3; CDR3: CASSQDGAGANTGELFF; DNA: TGCGCCAGCAGCCAAGATGGCGCGGGGGCGAACACCGGGGAGCTGTTTTTT
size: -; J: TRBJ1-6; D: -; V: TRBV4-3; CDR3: CASSQPGDNSPLHF; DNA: TGCGCCAGCAGCCAACCGGGGGACAATTCACCCCTCCACTTT
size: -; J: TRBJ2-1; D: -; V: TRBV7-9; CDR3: CASSLDWGSYNEQFF; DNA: TGTGCCAGCAGCCTGGACTGGGGCTCCTACAATGAGCAGTTCTTC
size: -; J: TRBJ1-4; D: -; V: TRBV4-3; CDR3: CASSRDRFKDRRNEKLFF; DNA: TGCGCCAGCAGCCGAGACAGATTTAAGGACAGACGTAATGAAAAACTGTTTTTT
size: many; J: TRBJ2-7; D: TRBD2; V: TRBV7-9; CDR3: CASSSLGGTSNYEQYF; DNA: TGTGCCAGCAGCTCACTGGGGGGGACTTCCAATTACGAGCAGTACTTC
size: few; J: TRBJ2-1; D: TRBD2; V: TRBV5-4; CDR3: CAGSGGSYNEQFF; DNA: TGTGCCGGGAGCGGGGGCTCGTACAATGAGCAGTTCTTC
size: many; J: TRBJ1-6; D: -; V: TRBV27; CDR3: CASSFSAGTTYSPLHF; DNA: TGTGCCAGCAGTTTTTCGGCCGGCACTACCTATTCACCCCTCCACTTT
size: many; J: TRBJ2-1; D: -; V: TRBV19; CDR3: CARKTGNEQFF; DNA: TGTGCCCGAAAAACGGGGAATGAGCAGTTCTTC
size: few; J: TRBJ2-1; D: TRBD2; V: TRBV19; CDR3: CASSPLPSGANEQFF; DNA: TGTGCCAGTAGCCCACTACCTAGCGGAGCCAATGAGCAGTTCTTC
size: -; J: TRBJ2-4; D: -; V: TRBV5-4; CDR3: CASSLGRGLAKNIQYF; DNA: TGTGCCAGCAGCTTGGGTAGGGGTCTAGCCAAAAACATTCAGTACTTC
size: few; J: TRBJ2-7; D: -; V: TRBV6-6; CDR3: CASSSLAGADSYEQYF; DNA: TGTGCCAGCAGTTCCCTCGCAGGGGCAGACTCCTACGAGCAGTACTTC
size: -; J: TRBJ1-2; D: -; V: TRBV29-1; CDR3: CSVLQGYGYTF; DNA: TGCAGCGTCTTACAGGGTTATGGCTACACCTTC
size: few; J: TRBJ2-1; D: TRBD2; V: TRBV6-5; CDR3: CASSLGTSGDSYNEQFF; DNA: TGTGCCAGCAGTCTCGGGACTAGCGGGGACTCCTACAATGAGCAGTTCTTC
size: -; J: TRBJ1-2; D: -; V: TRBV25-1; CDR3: CASSPRWENYGYTF; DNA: TGTGCCAGCAGTCCTAGATGGGAAAACTATGGCTACACCTTC
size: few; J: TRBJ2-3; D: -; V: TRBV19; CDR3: CASSMVLSTDTQYF; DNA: TGTGCCAGTAGTATGGTACTGAGCACAGATACGCAGTATTTT
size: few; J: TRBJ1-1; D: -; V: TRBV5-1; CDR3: CASSLYGLMNTEAFF; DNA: TGCGCCAGCAGCTTGTACGGACTTATGAACACTGAAGCTTTCTTT
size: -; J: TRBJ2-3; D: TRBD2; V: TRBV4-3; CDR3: CASSLGTVNAGGDTQYF; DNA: TGCGCCAGCAGCCTCGGTACCGTTAACGCGGGGGGAGATACGCAGTATTTT
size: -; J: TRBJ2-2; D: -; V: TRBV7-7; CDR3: CASSLVPGDSNTGELFF; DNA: TGTGCTAGCAGCTTAGTCCCAGGGGATTCGAACACCGGGGAGCTGTTTTTT
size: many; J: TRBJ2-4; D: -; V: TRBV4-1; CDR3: CASSQEREKNIQYF; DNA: TGCGCCAGCAGCCAAGAGCGTGAGAAAAACATTCAGTACTTC
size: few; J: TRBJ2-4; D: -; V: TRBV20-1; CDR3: CSARGAGTGLAKNIQYF; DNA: TGCAGTGCTAGAGGAGCCGGGACGGGATTAGCCAAAAACATTCAGTACTTC
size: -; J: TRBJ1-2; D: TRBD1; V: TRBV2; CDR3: CASRGPDRGLYGYTF; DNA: TGTGCCAGCAGAGGCCCGGACAGGGGGCTCTATGGCTACACCTTC